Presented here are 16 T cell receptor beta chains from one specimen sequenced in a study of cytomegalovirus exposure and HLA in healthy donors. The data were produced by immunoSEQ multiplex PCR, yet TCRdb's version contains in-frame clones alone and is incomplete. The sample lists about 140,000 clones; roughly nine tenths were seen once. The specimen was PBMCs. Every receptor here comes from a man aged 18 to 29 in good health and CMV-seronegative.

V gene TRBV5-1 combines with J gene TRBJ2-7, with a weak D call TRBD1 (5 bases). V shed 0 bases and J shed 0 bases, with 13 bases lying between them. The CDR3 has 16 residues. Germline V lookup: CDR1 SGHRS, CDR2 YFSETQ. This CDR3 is CASSLEGFGSSYEQYF. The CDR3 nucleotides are TGCGCCAGCAGCTTGGAGGGGTTTGGGTCCTCCTACGAGCAGTACTTC.

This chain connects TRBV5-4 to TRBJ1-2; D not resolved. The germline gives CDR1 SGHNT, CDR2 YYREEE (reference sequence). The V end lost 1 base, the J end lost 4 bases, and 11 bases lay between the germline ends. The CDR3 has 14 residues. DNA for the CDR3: TGTGCCAGCAGCTTGTCAGCGTCCGTCTATGGCTACACCTTC. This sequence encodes CASSLSASVYGYTF.

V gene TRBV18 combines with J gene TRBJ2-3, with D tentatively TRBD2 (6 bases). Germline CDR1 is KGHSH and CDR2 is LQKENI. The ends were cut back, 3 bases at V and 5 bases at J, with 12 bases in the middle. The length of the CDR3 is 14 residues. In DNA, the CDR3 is TGTGCCAGCTCACCCACGACTAGGGTAGATACGCAGTATTTT. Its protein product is CASSPTTRVDTQYF.

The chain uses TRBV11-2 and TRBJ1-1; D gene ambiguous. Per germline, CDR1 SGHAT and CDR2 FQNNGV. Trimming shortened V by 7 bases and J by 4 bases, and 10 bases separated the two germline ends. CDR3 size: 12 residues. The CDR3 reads CASTVLRTEAFF. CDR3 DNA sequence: TGTGCCAGCACCGTCCTCCGCACTGAAGCTTTCTTT.

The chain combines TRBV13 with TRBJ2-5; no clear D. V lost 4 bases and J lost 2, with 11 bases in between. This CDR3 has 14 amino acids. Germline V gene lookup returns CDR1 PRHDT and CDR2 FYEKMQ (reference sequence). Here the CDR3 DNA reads TGTGCCAGCAGCTCCAGGCTCCCACAAGAGACCCAGTACTTC. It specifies CASSSRLPQETQYF.

The CDR3 reads CATRDISGASSYEQYV. The CDR3 DNA reads TGTGCCACCAGGGATATAAGCGGGGCGAGCTCCTACGAGCAGTACGTC. The chain uses TRBV15 and TRBJ2-7, with 7 bases matching TRBD2. Germline V gene sequence: CDR1 LNHNV, CDR2 YYDKDF (reference sequence). Germline trimming cut 6 bases from V and 0 bases from J; bases unmatched to any gene: 11. The CDR3 covers 16 residues.

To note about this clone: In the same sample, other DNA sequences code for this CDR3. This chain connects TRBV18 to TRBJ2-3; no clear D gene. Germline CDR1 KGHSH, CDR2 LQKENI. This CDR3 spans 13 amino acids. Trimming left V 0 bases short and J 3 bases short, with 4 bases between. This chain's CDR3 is CASSPPSTDTQYF. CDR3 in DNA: TGTGCCAGCTCACCACCGAGTACAGATACGCAGTATTTT.

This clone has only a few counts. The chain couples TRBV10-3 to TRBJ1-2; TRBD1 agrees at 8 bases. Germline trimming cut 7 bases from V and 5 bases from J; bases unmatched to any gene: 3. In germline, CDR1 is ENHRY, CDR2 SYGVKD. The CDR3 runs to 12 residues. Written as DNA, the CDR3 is TGTGCCATCACGCAGGGGGCTTATGGCTACACCTTC. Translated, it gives CAITQGAYGYTF.

CDR3 nucleotides: TGTGCCAGCGTGAACGGACTAGCGAGGGAGCAGTACTTC. This codes for CASVNGLAREQYF. V gene TRBV6-5 combines with J gene TRBJ2-7; 9 positions agree with TRBD2. The CDR3 sequence is 13 residues long. The V gene's germline CDR1 is MNHEY and CDR2 SVGAGI. With 8 bases clipped from V and 7 bases from J, the junction kept 9 bases outside the gene matches.

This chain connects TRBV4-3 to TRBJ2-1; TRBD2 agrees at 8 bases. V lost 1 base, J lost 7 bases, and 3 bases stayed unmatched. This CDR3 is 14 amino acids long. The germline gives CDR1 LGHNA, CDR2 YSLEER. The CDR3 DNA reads TGCGCCAGCAGCCAAGGCGCTAGCGGGAATGAGCAGTTCTTC. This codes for CASSQGASGNEQFF.

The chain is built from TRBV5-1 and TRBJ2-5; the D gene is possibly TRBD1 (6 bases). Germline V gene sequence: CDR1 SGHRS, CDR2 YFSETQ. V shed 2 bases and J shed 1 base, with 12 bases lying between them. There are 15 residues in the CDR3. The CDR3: CASSLGTYTQETQYF. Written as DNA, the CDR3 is TGCGCCAGCAGCTTAGGGACATATACCCAAGAGACCCAGTACTTC.

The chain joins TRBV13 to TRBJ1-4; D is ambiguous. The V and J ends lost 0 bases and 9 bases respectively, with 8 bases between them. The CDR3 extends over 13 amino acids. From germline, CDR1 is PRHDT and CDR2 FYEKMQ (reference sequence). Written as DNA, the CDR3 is TGTGCCAGCAGCTTAGGTAGGAGGCAAAAACTGTTTTTT. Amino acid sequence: CASSLGRRQKLFF.

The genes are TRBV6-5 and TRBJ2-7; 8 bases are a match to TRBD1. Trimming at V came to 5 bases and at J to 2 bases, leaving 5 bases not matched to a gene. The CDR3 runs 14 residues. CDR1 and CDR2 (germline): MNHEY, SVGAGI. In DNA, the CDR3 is TGTGCCAGCAGTACCGGACAGGGTACCTACGAGCAGTACGTC. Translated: CASSTGQGTYEQYV.

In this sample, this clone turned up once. CDR3 nucleotides: TGTGCCAGCAGCTATGGGACAGGGACTACTAGCAATCAGCCCCAGCATTTT. Translation: CASSYGTGTTSNQPQHF. The chain combines TRBV5-4 with TRBJ1-5; 9 positions agree with TRBD1. With 3 bases clipped from V and 0 bases from J, the junction kept 7 bases outside the gene matches. This CDR3 region has 17 residues. Germline CDR1 is SGHNT and CDR2 is YYREEE (reference sequence). The full variable domain, completed using reference TRBV5-4 and TRBJ1-5, is ETGVTQSPTHLIKTRGQQVTLRCSSQSGHNTVSWYQQALGQGPQFIFQYYREEENGRGNFPPRFSGLQFPNYSSELNVNALELDDSALYLCASSYGTGTTSNQPQHFGDGTRLSIL.

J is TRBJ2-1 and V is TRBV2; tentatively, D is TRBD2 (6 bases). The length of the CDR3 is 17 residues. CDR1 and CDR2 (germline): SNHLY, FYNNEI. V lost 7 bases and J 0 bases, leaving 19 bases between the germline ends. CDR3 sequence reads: CASTTAHGGSSYNEQFF. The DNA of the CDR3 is TGTGCCAGCACTACCGCCCACGGGGGAAGCTCCTACAATGAGCAGTTCTTC.

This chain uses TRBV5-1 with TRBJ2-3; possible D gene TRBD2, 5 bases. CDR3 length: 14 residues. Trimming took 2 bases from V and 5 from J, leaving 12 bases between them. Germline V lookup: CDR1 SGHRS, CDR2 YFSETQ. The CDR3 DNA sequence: TGCGCCAGCAGCTTCGGTCTAGCAAGAGATACGCAGTATTTT. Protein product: CASSFGLARDTQYF.